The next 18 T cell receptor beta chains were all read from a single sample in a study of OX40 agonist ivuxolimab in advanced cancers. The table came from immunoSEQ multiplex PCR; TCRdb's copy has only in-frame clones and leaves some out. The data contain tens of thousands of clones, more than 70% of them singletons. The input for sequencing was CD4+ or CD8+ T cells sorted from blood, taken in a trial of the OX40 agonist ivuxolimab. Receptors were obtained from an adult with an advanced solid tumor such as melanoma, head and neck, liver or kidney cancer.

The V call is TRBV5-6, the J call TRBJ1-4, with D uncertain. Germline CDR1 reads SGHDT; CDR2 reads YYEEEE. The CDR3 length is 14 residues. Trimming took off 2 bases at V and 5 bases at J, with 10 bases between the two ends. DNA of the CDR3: TGTGCCAGCAGCTTTACTGGACGAAATGAAAAACTGTTTTTT. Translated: CASSFTGRNEKLFF.

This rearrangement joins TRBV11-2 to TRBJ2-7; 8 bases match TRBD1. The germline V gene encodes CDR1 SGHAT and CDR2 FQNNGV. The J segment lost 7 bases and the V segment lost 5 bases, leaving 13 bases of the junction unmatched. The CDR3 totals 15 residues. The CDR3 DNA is TGTGCCAGCAGCACCCCCCAGGGGACAGGTCGTGAGCAGTACTTC. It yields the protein CASSTPQGTGREQYF.

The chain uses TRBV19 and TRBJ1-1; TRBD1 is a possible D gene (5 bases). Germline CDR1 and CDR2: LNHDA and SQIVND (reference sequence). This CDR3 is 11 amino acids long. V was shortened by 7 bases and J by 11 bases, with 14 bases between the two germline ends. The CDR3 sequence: CASKDKGKAFF. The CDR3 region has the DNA TGTGCCAGTAAGGACAAGGGAAAGGCTTTCTTT.

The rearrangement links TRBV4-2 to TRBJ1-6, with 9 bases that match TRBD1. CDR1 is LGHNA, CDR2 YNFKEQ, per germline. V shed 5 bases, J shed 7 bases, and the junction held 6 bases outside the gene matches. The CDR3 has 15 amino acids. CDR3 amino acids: CASSYAGTGNSPLHF. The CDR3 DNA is TGTGCCAGCAGCTACGCGGGGACAGGGAATTCACCCCTCCACTTT.

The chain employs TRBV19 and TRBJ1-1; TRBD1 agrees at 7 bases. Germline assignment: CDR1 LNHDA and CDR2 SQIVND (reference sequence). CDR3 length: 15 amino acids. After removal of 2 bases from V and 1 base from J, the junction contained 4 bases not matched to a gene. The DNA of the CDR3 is TGTGCCAGTAGTATACCAGGGGGTTGGAACACTGAAGCTTTCTTT. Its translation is CASSIPGGWNTEAFF.

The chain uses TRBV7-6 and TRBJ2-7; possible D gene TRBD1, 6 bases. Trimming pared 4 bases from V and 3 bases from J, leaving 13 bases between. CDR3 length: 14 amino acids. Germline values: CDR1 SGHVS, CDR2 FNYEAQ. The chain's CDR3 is CASSSEGTHYEQYF. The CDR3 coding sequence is TGTGCCAGCAGCTCCGAGGGGACACACTACGAGCAGTACTTC.

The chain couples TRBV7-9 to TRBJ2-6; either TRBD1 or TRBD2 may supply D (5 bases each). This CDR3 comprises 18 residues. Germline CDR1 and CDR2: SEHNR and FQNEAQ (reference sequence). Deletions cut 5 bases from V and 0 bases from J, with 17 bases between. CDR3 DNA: TGTGCCAGCAGCCCTCGGGGCGGTGAGCCCTCTGGGGCCAACGTCCTGACTTTC. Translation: CASSPRGGEPSGANVLTF.

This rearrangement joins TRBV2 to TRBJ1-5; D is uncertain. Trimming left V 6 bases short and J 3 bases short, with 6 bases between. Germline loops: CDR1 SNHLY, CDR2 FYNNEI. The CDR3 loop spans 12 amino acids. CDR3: CASSSPNQPQHF. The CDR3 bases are TGTGCCAGCAGCAGCCCCAATCAGCCCCAGCATTTT.

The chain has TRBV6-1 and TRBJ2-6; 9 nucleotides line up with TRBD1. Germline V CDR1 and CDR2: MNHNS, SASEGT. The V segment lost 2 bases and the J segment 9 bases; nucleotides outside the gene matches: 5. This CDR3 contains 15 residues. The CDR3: CASSESGQGNNVLTF. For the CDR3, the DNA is TGTGCCAGCAGTGAATCGGGACAGGGAAACAACGTCCTGACTTTC.

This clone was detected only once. The CDR3 sequence: CASSPKMEGTEAFF. The CDR3 bases are TGTGCCAGCTCACCGAAGATGGAGGGGACTGAAGCTTTCTTT. This rearrangement joins TRBV18 to TRBJ1-1; maybe TRBD1 (5 bases). This CDR3 has 14 amino acids. V shed 3 bases and J shed 5 bases, with 13 bases lying between them. Germline V gives CDR1 KGHSH, CDR2 LQKENI.

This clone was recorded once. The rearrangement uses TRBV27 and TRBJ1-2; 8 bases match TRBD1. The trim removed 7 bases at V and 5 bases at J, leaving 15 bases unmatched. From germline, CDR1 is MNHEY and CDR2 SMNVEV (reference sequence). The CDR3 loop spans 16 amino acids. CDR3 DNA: TGTGCCAGCACTCTCACCGGGACAGGCGGCCGATATGGCTACACCTTC. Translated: CASTLTGTGGRYGYTF.

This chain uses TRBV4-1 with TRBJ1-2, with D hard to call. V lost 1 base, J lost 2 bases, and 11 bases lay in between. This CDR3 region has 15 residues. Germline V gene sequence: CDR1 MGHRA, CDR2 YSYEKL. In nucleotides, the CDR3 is TGCGCCAGCAGCCAAGTTGGTAGGGAGAACTATGGCTACACCTTC. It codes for CASSQVGRENYGYTF.

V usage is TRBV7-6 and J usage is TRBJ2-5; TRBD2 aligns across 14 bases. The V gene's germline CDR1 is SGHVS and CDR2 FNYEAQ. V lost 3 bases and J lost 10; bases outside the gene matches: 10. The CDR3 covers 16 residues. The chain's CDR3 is CASSLAWTSGGRGQYF. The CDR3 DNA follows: TGTGCCAGCAGCTTGGCCTGGACTAGCGGGGGGCGGGGCCAGTACTTC. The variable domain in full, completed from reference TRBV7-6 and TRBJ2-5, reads GAGVSQSPRYKVTKRGQDVALRCDPISGHVSLYWYRQALGQGPEFLTYFNYEAQQDKSGLPNDRFSAERPEGSISTLTIQRTEQRDSAMYRCASSLAWTSGGRGQYFGPGTRLLVL.

CDR3 sequence (DNA): TGTGCCAGCAGTTTACAGGGGGCTGGGGATTCACCCCTCCACTTT. It codes for CASSLQGAGDSPLHF. The chain carries TRBV6-1 and TRBJ1-6, with 9 nucleotides matching TRBD1. The V and J ends lost 5 bases and 8 bases, in that order; junction bases with no gene match: 7. The CDR3 loop spans 15 amino acids. Germline values: CDR1 MNHNS, CDR2 SASEGT.

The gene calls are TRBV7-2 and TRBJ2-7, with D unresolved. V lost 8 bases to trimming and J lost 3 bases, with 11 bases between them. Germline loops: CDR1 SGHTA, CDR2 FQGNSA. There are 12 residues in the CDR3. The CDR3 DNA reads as TGTGCCAGCTCGAGGTTGGGCTACGAGCAGTACTTC. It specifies CASSRLGYEQYF.

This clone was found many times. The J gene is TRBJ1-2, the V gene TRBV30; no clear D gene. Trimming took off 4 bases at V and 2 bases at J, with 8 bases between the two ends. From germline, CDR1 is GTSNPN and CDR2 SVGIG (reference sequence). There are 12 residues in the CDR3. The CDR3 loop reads CAWTSPNYGYTF. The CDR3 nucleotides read TGTGCCTGGACGTCCCCGAACTATGGCTACACCTTC. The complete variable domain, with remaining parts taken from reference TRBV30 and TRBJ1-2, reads SQTIHQWPATLVQPVGSPLSLECTVEGTSNPNLYWYRQAAGRGLQLLFYSVGIGQISSEVPQNLSASRPQDRQFILSSKKLLLSDSGFYLCAWTSPNYGYTFGSGTRLTVV.

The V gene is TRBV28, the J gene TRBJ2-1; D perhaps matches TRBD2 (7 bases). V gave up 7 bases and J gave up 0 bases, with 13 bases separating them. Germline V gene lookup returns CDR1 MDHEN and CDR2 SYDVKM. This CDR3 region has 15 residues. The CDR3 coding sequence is TGTGCCAGCATGTCGGGGGGCGGCTCCTACAATGAGCAGTTCTTC. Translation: CASMSGGGSYNEQFF.

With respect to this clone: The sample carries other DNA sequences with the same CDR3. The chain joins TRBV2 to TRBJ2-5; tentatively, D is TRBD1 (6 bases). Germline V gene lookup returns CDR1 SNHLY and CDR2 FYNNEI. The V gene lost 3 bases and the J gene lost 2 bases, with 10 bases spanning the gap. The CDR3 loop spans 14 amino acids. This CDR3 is CASSDPGQQETQYF. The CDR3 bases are TGTGCCAGCAGTGACCCGGGACAACAAGAGACCCAGTACTTC. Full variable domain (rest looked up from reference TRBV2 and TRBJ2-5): EPEVTQTPSHQVTQMGQEVILRCVPISNHLYFYWYRQILGQKVEFLVSFYNNEISEKSEIFDDQFSVERPDGSNFTLKIRSTKLEDSAMYFCASSDPGQQETQYFGPGTRLLVL.